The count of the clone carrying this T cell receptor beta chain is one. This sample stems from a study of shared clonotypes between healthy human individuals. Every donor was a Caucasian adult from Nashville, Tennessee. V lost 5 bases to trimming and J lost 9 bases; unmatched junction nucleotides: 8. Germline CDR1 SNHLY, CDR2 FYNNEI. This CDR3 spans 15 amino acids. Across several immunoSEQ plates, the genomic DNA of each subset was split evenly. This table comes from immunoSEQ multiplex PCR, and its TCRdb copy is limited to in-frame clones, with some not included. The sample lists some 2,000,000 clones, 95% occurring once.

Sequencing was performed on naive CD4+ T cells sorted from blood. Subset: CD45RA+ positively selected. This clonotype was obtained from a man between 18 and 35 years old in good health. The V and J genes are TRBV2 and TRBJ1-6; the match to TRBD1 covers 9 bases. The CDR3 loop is CASSPPGQGGSPLHF. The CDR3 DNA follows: TGTGCCAGCAGTCCGCCGGGACAGGGTGGTTCACCCCTCCACTTT.